The source of this TCR beta chain is a study of blood T cell repertoires in COVID-19. Study-level information: Whether acute or convalescent, the COVID-19 samples came from the United States, Italy and Spain.

Authors' analysis steps: It was from reference gene primer amplification that nucleated cell counts were estimated. The method was immunoSEQ multiplex PCR; TCRdb's version includes in-frame clones alone and lacks a portion of them. D and trimming come from the DNA, and the V and J calls and clone size come from that table. The data show some 350,000 clones, approximately 90% seen once. This CDR3 comprises 15 residues. V shed 2 bases and J shed 6 bases, with 13 bases lying between them. Per the germline V gene, CDR1 is MDHEN and CDR2 is SYDVKM. Recruitment covered some 25 US areas and drew participants whose ages spanned 18 to 89 years. Symptom resolution, clearance, or two negative PCRs marked the recovered donors of Cohort 3.

This chain connects TRBV28 to TRBJ2-2; a possible D gene is TRBD2 (5 bases). This clonotype originated in a man aged 18 to 30 who had recovered from COVID-19. What was sequenced was PBMCs or T cells enriched from blood (not recorded which). The CDR3 DNA sequence: TGTGCCAGCAGTTTAAATTTGGGAGTACCCGGGGAGCTGTTTTTT. This translates into CASSLNLGVPGELFF.